Listed here are 21 T cell receptor beta chains from one sample, sequenced in a study of cytotoxic CD8 clonotypes in ibrutinib-treated CLL. Some clones are missing from TCRdb's copy, which holds only in-frame ones; the method was immunoSEQ multiplex PCR. The profile shows roughly 190,000 clones, 55% to 85% of them singletons. The material was PBMCs, obtained after 24 months of ibrutinib treatment. Every receptor here comes from a human donor with chronic lymphocytic leukemia.

J is TRBJ2-7 and V is TRBV11-2; 7 bases match TRBD1. CDR1 SGHAT and CDR2 FQNNGV come from the germline V gene. V was clipped by 5 bases and J by 0 bases; unmatched bases: 7. CDR3 size: 15 residues. CDR3 loop: CASSLNRGSSYEQYF. For the CDR3, the DNA is TGTGCCAGCAGCCTCAACAGGGGTAGCTCCTACGAGCAGTACTTC.

The chain combines TRBV19 with TRBJ2-5; TRBD2 matches 7 bases. The CDR3 contains 16 residues. Unmatched junction bases numbered 11, after V lost 4 bases and J lost 3 bases. The V gene's germline CDR1 is LNHDA and CDR2 SQIVND (reference sequence). CDR3 in amino acids: CASSRAQVAGEETQYF. The DNA of the CDR3 is TGTGCCAGTAGTAGGGCCCAGGTTGCGGGGGAAGAGACCCAGTACTTC. Supplemented by reference TRBV19 and TRBJ2-5, the full variable domain reads DGGITQSPKYLFRKEGQNVTLSCEQNLNHDAMYWYRQDPGQGLRLIYYSQIVNDFQKGDIAEGYSVSREKKESFPLTVTSAQKNPTAFYLCASSRAQVAGEETQYFGPGTRLLVL.

This chain uses TRBV5-1 with TRBJ2-1; D is unresolved. V lost 2 bases to trimming and J lost 3 bases, with 0 bases between them. The CDR3 is 11 amino acids. The germline V gene encodes CDR1 SGHRS and CDR2 YFSETQ. The CDR3 reads CASSFYNEQFF. CDR3 nucleotides: TGCGCCAGCAGCTTCTACAATGAGCAGTTCTTC.

The V call is TRBV2, the J call TRBJ2-5; 7 positions agree with TRBD1. CDR1 and CDR2 from the germline V gene are SNHLY and FYNNEI. The CDR3 totals 14 residues. V was clipped by 6 bases and J by 5 bases; unmatched bases: 9. CDR3 nucleotides: TGTGCCAGCAGAACAGAGACAGGGCGGGAGACCCAGTACTTC. Residues: CASRTETGRETQYF.

V gene TRBV7-8 combines with J gene TRBJ2-7, with 11 bases aligning to TRBD2. Germline V gene sequence: CDR1 SGHVS, CDR2 FQNEAQ. This CDR3 is built from 14 residues. V lost 8 bases, J lost 4 bases, and 7 bases stayed unmatched. The CDR3 coding sequence is TGTGCCAGCGCACTAGCGGGAGTCTCTTACGAGCAGTACTTC. This codes for CASALAGVSYEQYF.

This clone has just a few counts. This rearrangement joins TRBV10-3 to TRBJ2-1; TRBD1 agrees at 7 bases. The CDR3 runs 15 residues. Germline trimming cut 6 bases from V and 3 bases from J; bases unmatched to any gene: 8. The V gene's germline CDR1 is ENHRY and CDR2 SYGVKD. This chain's CDR3 is CAISSQQGIYNEQFF. CDR3 in DNA: TGTGCCATCAGCAGTCAACAGGGGATCTACAATGAGCAGTTCTTC.

The rearrangement joins TRBV5-6 to TRBJ2-7, with TRBD1 matching 7 bases. V trimming: 2 bases; J trimming: 4 bases; junction bases outside the gene matches: 3. This CDR3 spans 13 amino acids. Germline assignment: CDR1 SGHDT and CDR2 YYEEEE. CDR3 sequence (DNA): TGTGCCAGCAGCTTCGACAGGGAATACGAGCAGTACTTC. Its protein product is CASSFDREYEQYF.

The J gene is TRBJ2-2, the V gene TRBV28; possible D gene TRBD2, 6 bases. Germline V lookup: CDR1 MDHEN, CDR2 SYDVKM. CDR3 length: 16 residues. V lost 2 bases, J lost 4 bases, and 14 bases lay in between. The CDR3 DNA reads as TGTGCCAGCAGTTTAGGAGGGAAGGGTCGCACCGGGGAGCTGTTTTTT. Protein: CASSLGGKGRTGELFF.

The chain employs TRBV19 and TRBJ1-4; TRBD1 might be the D (5 bases). The CDR3 length is 14 residues. The germline V and J ends were trimmed by 5 bases and 2 bases, with 9 bases remaining between them. Germline CDR1 LNHDA, CDR2 SQIVND (reference sequence). The CDR3 DNA is TGTGCCAGTAGTGGCGGGGGGACTAATGAAAAACTGTTTTTT. Translation: CASSGGGTNEKLFF.

The CDR3 is CASSRDRGSQETQYF. In DNA form, the CDR3 reads TGTGCCAGCAGCCGAGACAGGGGATCCCAAGAGACCCAGTACTTC. This chain connects TRBV4-2 to TRBJ2-5; 8 bases align to TRBD1. Germline CDR1 reads LGHNA; CDR2 reads YNFKEQ. The V and J ends lost 4 bases and 1 base, in that order; junction bases with no gene match: 5. The CDR3 has 15 amino acids.

The chain uses TRBV30 and TRBJ1-2; 7 bases are a match to TRBD1. The trim removed 4 bases at V and 8 bases at J, leaving 7 bases unmatched. The germline gives CDR1 GTSNPN, CDR2 SVGIG (reference sequence). CDR3 length: 12 residues. The DNA of the CDR3 is TGTGCCTGGACACCAGGGGGAGAAGGCTACACCTTC. Amino acids: CAWTPGGEGYTF.

The chain has TRBV6-5 and TRBJ1-4; no reliable D call. The CDR3 is made up of 15 amino acids. CDR1 is MNHEY, CDR2 SVGAGI, per germline. The V end lost 2 bases, the J end lost 0 bases, and 7 bases lay between the germline ends. The CDR3 bases are TGTGCCAGCAGTTACCGCCGCGCAACTAATGAAAAACTGTTTTTT. Translation gives CASSYRRATNEKLFF.

The rearrangement links TRBV29-1 to TRBJ1-2, with a weak D call TRBD1 (5 bases). CDR1 and CDR2 (germline): SQVTM, ANQGSEA. CDR3 length: 12 residues. Trimming cost V 4 bases and J 2 bases, with 8 bases left between them. The CDR3 region is CSVGGANYGYTF. The CDR3, as DNA: TGCAGCGTTGGGGGCGCAAACTATGGCTACACCTTC.

This clone was counted only a few times. This chain uses TRBV5-5 with TRBJ1-4; unclear D gene. Germline CDR1 is SGHKS and CDR2 is YYEKEE (reference sequence). Trimming stripped 0 bases from V and 8 bases from J, with 8 bases between. The CDR3 has 13 residues. The DNA for the CDR3 is TGTGCCAGCAGCTTGGCCTCAAGGGAAAAACTGTTTTTT. Amino acids: CASSLASREKLFF.

This clone was seen a few times. This chain connects TRBV5-5 to TRBJ2-7, with 12 positions matching TRBD2. CDR1 is SGHKS and CDR2 is YYEKEE in the germline V gene (reference sequence). V shed 2 bases and J 2 bases; nucleotides not matched to a gene: 8. The CDR3 loop spans 17 amino acids. CDR3 protein: CASSFSGTSGSTYEQYF. The CDR3 region has the DNA TGTGCCAGCAGCTTTTCCGGGACTAGCGGGTCGACCTACGAGCAGTACTTC.

This sequence joins TRBV7-8 and TRBJ2-6; no clear D. The CDR3 contains 16 residues. In germline, CDR1 is SGHVS, CDR2 FQNEAQ. Trimming removed 5 bases at V and 0 bases at J, with 11 bases between. CDR3 residues: CASSLPRLSGANVLTF. The CDR3 coding sequence is TGTGCCAGCAGCCTCCCCCGGCTCTCTGGGGCCAACGTCCTGACTTTC.

This CDR3 is CASSFDLGEKLFF. In DNA form, the CDR3 reads TGCGCCAGCAGCTTCGACCTCGGTGAAAAACTGTTTTTT. The chain employs TRBV5-1 and TRBJ1-4, with D unclear. CDR3 length equals 13 residues. Germline CDR1 SGHRS, CDR2 YFSETQ. Trimming removed 2 bases from V and 7 bases from J, with 9 bases in between.

DNA of the CDR3: TGTGCCAGCAAGGGATCCCATAATCAGCCCCAGCATTTT. Encoded protein: CASKGSHNQPQHF. The V and J genes are TRBV27 and TRBJ1-5, with D unclear. Germline assignment: CDR1 MNHEY and CDR2 SMNVEV (reference sequence). The V and J ends lost 7 bases and 4 bases respectively, with 11 bases between them. The CDR3 is made up of 13 amino acids.

The J gene is TRBJ2-7, the V gene TRBV2; D may be TRBD1 (6 bases). V lost 8 bases and J lost 0, with 14 bases in between. This CDR3 region has 14 residues. Germline V gene lookup returns CDR1 SNHLY and CDR2 FYNNEI. The CDR3 sequence: CASQQGRDSYEQYF. CDR3 DNA: TGTGCCAGCCAGCAGGGGCGCGACTCCTACGAGCAGTACTTC.

The chain carries TRBV5-4 and TRBJ2-3; D might be TRBD2 (5 bases). The germline V gene has CDR1 SGHNT and CDR2 YYREEE (reference sequence). The V end was cut by 4 bases, the J end by 1 base, with 16 bases between. The CDR3 has 16 amino acids. This CDR3 reads CASSTGGLFGTDTQYF. The CDR3 DNA sequence: TGTGCCAGCAGCACGGGCGGGCTTTTTGGCACAGATACGCAGTATTTT.

Regarding this clone: The germline gene is not matched at one end of the junction; a read error may be the cause. The chain links TRBV6-1 to TRBJ1-2; 7 nucleotides align to TRBD1. The CDR3 is 15 amino acids. The germline gives CDR1 MNHNS, CDR2 SASEGT. The CDR3, as DNA: TGTGCCAGCAGAGAAGATCCGGGACAGACATTTGGCTACACCTTC. Residues: CASREDPGQTFGYTF.